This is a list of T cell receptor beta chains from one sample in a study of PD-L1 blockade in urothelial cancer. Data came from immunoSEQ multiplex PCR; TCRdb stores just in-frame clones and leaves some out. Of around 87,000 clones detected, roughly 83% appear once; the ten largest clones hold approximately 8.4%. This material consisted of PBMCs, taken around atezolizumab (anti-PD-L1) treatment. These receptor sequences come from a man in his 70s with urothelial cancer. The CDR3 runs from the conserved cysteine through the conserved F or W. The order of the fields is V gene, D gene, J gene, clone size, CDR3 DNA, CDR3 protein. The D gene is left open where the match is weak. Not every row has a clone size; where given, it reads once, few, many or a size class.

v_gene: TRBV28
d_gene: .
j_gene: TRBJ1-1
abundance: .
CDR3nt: TGTGCCAGCAGAGGGGGTGGAACTGAAGCTTTCTTT
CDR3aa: CASRGGGTEAFF

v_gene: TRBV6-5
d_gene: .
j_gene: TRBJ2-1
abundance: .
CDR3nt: TGTGCCAGCAGTTACATCAGACAGTATGAGCAGTTCTTC
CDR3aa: CASSYIRQYEQFF

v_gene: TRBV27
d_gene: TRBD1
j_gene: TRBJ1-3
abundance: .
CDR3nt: TGTGCCAGCAGTAGACAGGGTGGAAACACCATATATTTT
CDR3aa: CASSRQGGNTIYF

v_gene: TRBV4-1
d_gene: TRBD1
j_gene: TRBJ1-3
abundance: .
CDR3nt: TGCGCCAGCAGCTTAGCGGACAGGGAGGCTGGAAACACCATATATTTT
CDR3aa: CASSLADREAGNTIYF

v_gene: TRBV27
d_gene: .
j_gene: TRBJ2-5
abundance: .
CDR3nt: TGTGCCAGCAGTTTATACGGGTATGGAGAGACCCAGTACTTC
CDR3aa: CASSLYGYGETQYF

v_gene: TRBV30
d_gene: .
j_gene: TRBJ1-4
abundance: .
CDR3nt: TGTGCCTTGACCGCCGCGGGTAATGAAAAACTGTTTTTT
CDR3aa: CALTAAGNEKLFF

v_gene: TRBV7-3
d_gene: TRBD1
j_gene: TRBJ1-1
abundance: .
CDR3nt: TGTGCCAGCAGCTTAAGGCAGGGGGCTGAAGCTTTCTTT
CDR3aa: CASSLRQGAEAFF

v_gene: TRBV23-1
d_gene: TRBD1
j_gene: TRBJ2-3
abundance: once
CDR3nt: TGCGCCAGCAGTCACGCAACGACAGGGACCACAGATACGCAGTATTTT
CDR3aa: CASSHATTGTTDTQYF

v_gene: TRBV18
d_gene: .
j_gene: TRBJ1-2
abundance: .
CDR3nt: TGTGCCAGCTCACCTTCCGGGCTCCGGGGGGGCTACACCTTC
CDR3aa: CASSPSGLRGGYTF

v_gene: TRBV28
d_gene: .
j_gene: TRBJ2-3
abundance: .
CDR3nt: TGTGCCAGCAGTCCCAGTGGCACAGATACGCAGTATTTT
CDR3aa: CASSPSGTDTQYF

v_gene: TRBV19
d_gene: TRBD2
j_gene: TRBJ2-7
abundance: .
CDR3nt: TGTGCCAGTAGGTTGACTAGCGGGGTCTACGAGCAGTACTTC
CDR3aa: CASRLTSGVYEQYF

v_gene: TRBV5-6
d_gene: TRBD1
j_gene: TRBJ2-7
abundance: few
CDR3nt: TGTGCCAGCAGCTTGTACGACAGGGGGCGGCTGGAGCAGTACTTC
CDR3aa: CASSLYDRGRLEQYF

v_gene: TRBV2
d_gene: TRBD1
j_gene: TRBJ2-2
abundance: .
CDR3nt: TGTGCCAGCAGTCCCTTCCGACAGGGTAAAGGAGCCGGGGAGCTGTTTTTT
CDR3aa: CASSPFRQGKGAGELFF

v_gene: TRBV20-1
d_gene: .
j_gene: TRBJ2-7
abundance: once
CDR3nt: TGCAGTGCTAGACAGGGCAACGAGCAGTACTTC
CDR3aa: CSARQGNEQYF

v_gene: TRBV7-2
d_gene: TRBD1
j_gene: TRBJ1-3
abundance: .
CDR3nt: TGTGCCAGCAGCCCCGAAACAGGGGAAGCTGGAAACACCATATATTTT
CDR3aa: CASSPETGEAGNTIYF

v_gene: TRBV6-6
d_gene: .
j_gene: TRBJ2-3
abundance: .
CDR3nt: TGTGCCAGCAGTTACTCGGAGACAGATACGCAGTATTTT
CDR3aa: CASSYSETDTQYF

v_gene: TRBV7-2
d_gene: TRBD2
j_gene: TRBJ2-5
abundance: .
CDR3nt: TGTGCCAGCAGCTTAGTTTTGGCGGGAGGGGGAGGGACCCAGTACTTC
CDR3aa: CASSLVLAGGGGTQYF

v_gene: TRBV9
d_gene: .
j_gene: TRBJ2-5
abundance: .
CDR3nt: TGTGCCAGCAGCGTAGGATGGGGCTATGAGACCCAGTACTTC
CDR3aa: CASSVGWGYETQYF

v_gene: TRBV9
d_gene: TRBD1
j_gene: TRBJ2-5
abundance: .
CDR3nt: TGTGCCAGCGGCTCAGGGACAGCCAGAGAGACCCAGTACTTC
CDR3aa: CASGSGTARETQYF

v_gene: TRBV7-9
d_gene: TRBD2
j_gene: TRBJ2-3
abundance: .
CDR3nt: TGTGCCAGCAGCTTAGACCTAGCGGGAGGGAGGACAGATACGCAGTATTTT
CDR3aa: CASSLDLAGGRTDTQYF

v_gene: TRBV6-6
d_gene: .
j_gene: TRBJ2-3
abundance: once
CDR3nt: TGTGCCAGCAGACCCCCGGACACGGCAGATACGCAGTATTTT
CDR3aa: CASRPPDTADTQYF

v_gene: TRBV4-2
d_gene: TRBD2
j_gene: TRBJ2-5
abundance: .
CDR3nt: TGTGCCAGCAGCCAAGAATGGGAGGGGGAGACCCAGTACTTC
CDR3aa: CASSQEWEGETQYF

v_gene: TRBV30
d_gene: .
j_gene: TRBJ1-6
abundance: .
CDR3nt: TGTGCCTGGAGTGTACCCCAGGGAAATTCACCCCTCCACTTT
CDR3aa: CAWSVPQGNSPLHF

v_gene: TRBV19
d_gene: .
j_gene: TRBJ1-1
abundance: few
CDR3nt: TGTGCCAGTAGACATCTGGCGGCGAACACTGAAGCTTTCTTT
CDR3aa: CASRHLAANTEAFF

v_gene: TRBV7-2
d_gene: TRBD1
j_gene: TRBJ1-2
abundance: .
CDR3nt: TGTGCCAGCAGCTTAGATTCAGGGACAGGGAGCTATGGCTACACCTTC
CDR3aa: CASSLDSGTGSYGYTF

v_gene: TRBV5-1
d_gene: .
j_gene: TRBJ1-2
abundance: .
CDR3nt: TGCGCCAGCAGCTTGGGTGGGTTCGGAGATGGCTACACCTTC
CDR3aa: CASSLGGFGDGYTF

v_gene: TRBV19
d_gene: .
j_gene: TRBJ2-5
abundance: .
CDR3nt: TGTGCCAGTAGCCGAGGGGGGCGGGACAGATTAGAGACCCAGTACTTC
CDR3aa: CASSRGGRDRLETQYF

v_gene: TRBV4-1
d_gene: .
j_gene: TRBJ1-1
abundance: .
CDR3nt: TGCGCCAGCAGCCAAGACCCTACTCGCAGGGTGAACACTGAAGCTTTCTTT
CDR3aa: CASSQDPTRRVNTEAFF

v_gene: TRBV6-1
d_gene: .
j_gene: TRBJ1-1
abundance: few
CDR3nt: TGTGCCAGCAGTCAACTAGGGACTGAAGCTTTCTTT
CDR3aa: CASSQLGTEAFF

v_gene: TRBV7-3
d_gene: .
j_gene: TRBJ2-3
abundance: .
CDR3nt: TGTGCCAGCAGCTTAGCAGGGGTAGATACGCAGTATTTT
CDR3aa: CASSLAGVDTQYF

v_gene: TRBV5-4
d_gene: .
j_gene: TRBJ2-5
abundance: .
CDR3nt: TGTGCCAGCAGCTTGAAGGGGGGGTACCAAGAGACCCAGTACTTC
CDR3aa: CASSLKGGYQETQYF

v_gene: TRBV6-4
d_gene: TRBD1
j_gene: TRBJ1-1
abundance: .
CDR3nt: TGTGCCAGCAGTGACTCGGGGACAGGGGGCACTGAAGCTTTCTTT
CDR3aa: CASSDSGTGGTEAFF

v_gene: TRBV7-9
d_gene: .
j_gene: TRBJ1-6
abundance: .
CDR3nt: TGTGCCAGCAGCTTTACGACACCCTATAATTCACCCCTCCACTTT
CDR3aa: CASSFTTPYNSPLHF

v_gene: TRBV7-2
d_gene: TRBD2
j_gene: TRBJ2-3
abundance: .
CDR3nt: TGTGCCAGCAGCTTCTCTAGCGGGAGAAGAACAGATACGCAGTATTTT
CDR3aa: CASSFSSGRRTDTQYF

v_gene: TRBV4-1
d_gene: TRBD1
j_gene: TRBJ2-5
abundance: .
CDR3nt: TGCGCCAGCAGCCGGTCGGGACAGCGGGAGACCCAGTACTTC
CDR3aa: CASSRSGQRETQYF

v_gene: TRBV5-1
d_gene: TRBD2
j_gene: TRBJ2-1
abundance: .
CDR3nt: TGCGCCAGCAGTCAATTAGCGGGGGGCAGACCCTACAATGAGCAGTTCTTC
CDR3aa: CASSQLAGGRPYNEQFF

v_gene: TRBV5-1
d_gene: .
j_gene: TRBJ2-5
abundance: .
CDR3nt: TGCGCCAGCAGCCACTCAATCTCAGGGGAGACCCAGTACTTC
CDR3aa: CASSHSISGETQYF